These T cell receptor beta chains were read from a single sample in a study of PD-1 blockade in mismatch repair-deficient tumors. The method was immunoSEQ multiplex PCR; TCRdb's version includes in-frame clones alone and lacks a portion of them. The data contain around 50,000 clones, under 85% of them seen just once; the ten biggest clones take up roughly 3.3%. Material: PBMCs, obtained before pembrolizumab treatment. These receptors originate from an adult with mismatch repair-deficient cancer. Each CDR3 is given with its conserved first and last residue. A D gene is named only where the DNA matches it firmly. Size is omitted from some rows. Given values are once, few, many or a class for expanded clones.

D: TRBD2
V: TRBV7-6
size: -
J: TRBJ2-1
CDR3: CASSLVPAGNSYNEQFF
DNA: TGTGCCAGCAGCTTAGTCCCAGCGGGAAACTCCTACAATGAGCAGTTCTTC

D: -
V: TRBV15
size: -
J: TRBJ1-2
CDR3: CATSRVQESGYTF
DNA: TGTGCCACCAGCAGAGTTCAGGAGTCTGGCTACACCTTC

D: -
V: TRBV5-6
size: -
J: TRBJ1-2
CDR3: CASSLVQLDYGYTF
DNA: TGTGCCAGCAGCTTGGTACAGCTCGACTATGGCTACACCTTC

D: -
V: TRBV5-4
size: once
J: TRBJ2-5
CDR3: CASSPSVGRETQYF
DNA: TGTGCCAGCAGCCCTTCGGTGGGGAGAGAGACCCAGTACTTC

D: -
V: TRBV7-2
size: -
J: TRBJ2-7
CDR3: CASSSLGQALTYEQYF
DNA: TGTGCCAGCAGCTCTTTGGGGCAGGCACTCACCTACGAGCAGTACTTC

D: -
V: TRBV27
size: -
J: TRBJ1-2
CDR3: CASSLNRLNYGYTF
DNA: TGTGCCAGCAGTTTGAACAGGCTCAACTATGGCTACACCTTC

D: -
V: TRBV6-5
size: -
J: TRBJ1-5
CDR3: CASSYRGGNQPQHF
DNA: TGTGCCAGCAGTTACAGGGGGGGCAATCAGCCCCAGCATTTT

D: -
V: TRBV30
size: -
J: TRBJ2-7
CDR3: CAWSVPDPYEQYF
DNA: TGTGCCTGGAGTGTACCGGACCCCTACGAGCAGTACTTC

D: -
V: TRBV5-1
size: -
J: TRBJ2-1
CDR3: CASSLRNEQFF
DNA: TGCGCCAGCAGCTTACGTAATGAGCAGTTCTTC

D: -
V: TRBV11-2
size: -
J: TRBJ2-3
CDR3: CASSATPGSTDTQYF
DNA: TGTGCCAGCAGCGCCACCCCCGGAAGCACAGATACGCAGTATTTT

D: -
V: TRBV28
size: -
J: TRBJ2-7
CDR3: CASSETYEQYF
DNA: TGTGCCAGCAGTGAAACCTACGAGCAGTACTTC

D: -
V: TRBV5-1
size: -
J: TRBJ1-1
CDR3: CASSSLGDKDEAFF
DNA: TGCGCCAGCAGCTCGTTGGGGGATAAGGATGAAGCTTTCTTT

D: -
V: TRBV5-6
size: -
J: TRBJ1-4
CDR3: CASSFGTGTTNEKLFF
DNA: TGTGCCAGCAGCTTTGGCACAGGAACAACTAATGAAAAACTGTTTTTT

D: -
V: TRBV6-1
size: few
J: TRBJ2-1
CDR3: CASSGGGTGPYNEQFF
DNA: TGTGCCAGCAGTGGGGGCGGGACTGGCCCCTACAATGAGCAGTTCTTC

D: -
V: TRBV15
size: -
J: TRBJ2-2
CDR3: CATSRDSAYTGELFF
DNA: TGTGCCACCAGCAGAGATTCGGCTTACACCGGGGAGCTGTTTTTT

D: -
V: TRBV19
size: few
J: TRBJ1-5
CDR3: CASSIDRFQPQHF
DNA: TGTGCCAGTAGTATAGATCGGTTTCAGCCCCAGCATTTT

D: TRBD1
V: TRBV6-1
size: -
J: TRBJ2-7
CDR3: CASSEIYVGTGVYEQYF
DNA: TGTGCCAGCAGTGAAATCTATGTGGGGACAGGGGTTTACGAGCAGTACTTC

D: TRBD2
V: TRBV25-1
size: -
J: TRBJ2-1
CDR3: CASSEYGGRIGEQFF
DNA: TGTGCCAGCAGTGAATATGGCGGGAGGATAGGGGAGCAGTTCTTC

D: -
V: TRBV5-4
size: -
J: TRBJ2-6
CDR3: CASSPSVLGQANSGANVLTF
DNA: TGTGCCAGCAGCCCATCCGTTCTCGGACAAGCCAACTCTGGGGCCAACGTCCTGACTTTC

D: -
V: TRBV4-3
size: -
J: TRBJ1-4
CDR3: CASSLILATNEKLFF
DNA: TGCGCCAGCAGCCTTATCCTCGCAACTAATGAAAAACTGTTTTTT

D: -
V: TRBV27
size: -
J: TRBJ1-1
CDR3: CASSKSMNTEAFF
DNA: TGTGCCAGCAGTAAAAGTATGAACACTGAAGCTTTCTTT

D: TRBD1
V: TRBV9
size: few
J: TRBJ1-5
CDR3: CASSPGTGSNQPQHF
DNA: TGTGCCAGCAGCCCCGGGACAGGAAGCAATCAGCCCCAGCATTTT

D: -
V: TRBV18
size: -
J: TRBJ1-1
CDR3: CASSPRPLRDTEAFF
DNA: TGTGCCAGCTCACCACGCCCACTGCGGGACACTGAAGCTTTCTTT

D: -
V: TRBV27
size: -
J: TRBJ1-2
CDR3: CASSFDRRYGYTF
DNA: TGTGCCAGCAGTTTTGACAGGCGGTATGGCTACACCTTC

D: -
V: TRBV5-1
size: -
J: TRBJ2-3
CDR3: CASSLPDEADTQYF
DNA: TGCGCCAGCAGCTTACCGGACGAAGCAGATACGCAGTATTTT

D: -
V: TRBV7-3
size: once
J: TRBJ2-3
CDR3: CASSLLHQYTQYF
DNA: TGTGCCAGCAGCTTACTCCACCAGTATACGCAGTATTTT

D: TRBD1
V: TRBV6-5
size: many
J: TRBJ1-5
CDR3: CASSYGTGVDQPQHF
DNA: TGTGCCAGCAGTTACGGGACAGGGGTAGATCAGCCCCAGCATTTT

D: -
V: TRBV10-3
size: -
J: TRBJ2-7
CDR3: CAISESSQGYYEQYF
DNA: TGTGCCATCAGTGAGTCTAGCCAGGGGTACTACGAGCAGTACTTC

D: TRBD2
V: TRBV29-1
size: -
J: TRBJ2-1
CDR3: CSPPTSGRDEQFF
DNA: TGCAGCCCACCCACTAGCGGGAGAGACGAGCAGTTCTTC

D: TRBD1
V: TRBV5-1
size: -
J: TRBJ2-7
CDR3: CASSLMTGYNEQYF
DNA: TGCGCCAGCAGCTTGATGACAGGGTATAACGAGCAGTACTTC

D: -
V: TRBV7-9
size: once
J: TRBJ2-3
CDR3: CASSLLEVSTDTQYF
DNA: TGTGCCAGCAGCTTACTAGAAGTCAGCACAGATACGCAGTATTTT

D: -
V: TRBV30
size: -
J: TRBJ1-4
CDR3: CAWSRNSNEKLFF
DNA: TGTGCCTGGAGTCGGAACAGCAATGAAAAACTGTTTTTT

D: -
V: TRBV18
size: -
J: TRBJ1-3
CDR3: CASSPERGNTIYF
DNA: TGTGCCAGCTCACCAGAGAGGGGAAACACCATATATTTT

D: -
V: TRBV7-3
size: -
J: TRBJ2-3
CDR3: CASSPGGSAQYF
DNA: TGTGCCAGCAGCCCCGGGGGCTCCGCGCAGTATTTT

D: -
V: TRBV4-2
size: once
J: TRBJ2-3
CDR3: CASSLGDTQYF
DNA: TGTGCCAGCAGCCTCGGGGATACGCAGTATTTT

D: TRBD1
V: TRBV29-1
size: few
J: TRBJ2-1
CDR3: CSVDGTVDSSSYNEQFF
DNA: TGCAGCGTTGACGGGACAGTTGATTCCTCCTCCTACAATGAGCAGTTCTTC

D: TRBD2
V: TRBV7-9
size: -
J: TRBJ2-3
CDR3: CASSTQLAGETDTQYF
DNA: TGTGCCAGCAGCACGCAACTAGCGGGAGAGACAGATACGCAGTATTTT

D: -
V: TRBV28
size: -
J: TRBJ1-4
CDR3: CASSSGSTNEKLFF
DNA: TGTGCCAGCAGTTCAGGATCAACTAATGAAAAACTGTTTTTT

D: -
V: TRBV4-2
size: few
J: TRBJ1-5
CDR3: CASSQETSNQPQHF
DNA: TGTGCCAGCAGCCAAGAAACTAGCAATCAGCCCCAGCATTTT

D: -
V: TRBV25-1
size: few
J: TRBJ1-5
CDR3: CASSEGGQPQHF
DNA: TGTGCCAGCAGTGAGGGAGGCCAGCCCCAGCATTTT

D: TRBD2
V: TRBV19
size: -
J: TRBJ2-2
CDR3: CASSASLAGAGELFF
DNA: TGTGCCAGTAGTGCCTCGCTAGCGGGAGCCGGGGAGCTGTTTTTT

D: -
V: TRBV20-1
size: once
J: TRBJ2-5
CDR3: CSVGDSGTQYF
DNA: TGCAGTGTAGGGGATTCCGGGACCCAGTACTTC

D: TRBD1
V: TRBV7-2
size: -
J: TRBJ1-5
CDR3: CASSLRDSNQPQHF
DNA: TGTGCCAGCAGCTTAAGGGACAGTAATCAGCCCCAGCATTTT

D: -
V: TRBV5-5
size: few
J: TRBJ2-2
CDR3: CATTRGSNTGELFF
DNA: TGTGCAACCACCCGGGGTTCGAACACCGGGGAGCTGTTTTTT

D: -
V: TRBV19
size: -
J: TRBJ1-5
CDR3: CASSNNLNQPQHF
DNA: TGTGCCAGTAGTAACAACTTGAATCAGCCCCAGCATTTT

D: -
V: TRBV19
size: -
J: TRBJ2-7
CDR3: CASSFGLTGYEQYF
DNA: TGTGCCAGTAGTTTTGGTCTGACGGGCTACGAGCAGTACTTC

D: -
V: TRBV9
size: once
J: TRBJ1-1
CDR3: CASSVGGDTEAFF
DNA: TGTGCCAGCAGCGTAGGGGGCGACACTGAAGCTTTCTTT